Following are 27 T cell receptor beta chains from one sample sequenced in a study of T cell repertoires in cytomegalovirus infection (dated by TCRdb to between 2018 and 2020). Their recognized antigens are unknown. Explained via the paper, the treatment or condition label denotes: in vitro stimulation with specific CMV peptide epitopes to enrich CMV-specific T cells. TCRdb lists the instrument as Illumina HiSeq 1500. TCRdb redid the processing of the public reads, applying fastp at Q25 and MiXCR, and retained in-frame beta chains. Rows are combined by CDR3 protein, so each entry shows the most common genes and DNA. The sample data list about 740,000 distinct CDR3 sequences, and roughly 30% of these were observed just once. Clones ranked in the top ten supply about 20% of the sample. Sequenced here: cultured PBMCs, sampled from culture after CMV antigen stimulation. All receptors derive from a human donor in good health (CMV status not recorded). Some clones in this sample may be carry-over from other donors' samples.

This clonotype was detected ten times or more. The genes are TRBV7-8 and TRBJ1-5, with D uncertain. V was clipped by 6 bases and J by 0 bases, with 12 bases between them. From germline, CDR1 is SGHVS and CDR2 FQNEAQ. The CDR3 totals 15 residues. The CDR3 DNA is TGTGCCAGCAGTAGCACTGGGTTTAGCAATCAGCCCCAGCATTTT. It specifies CASSSTGFSNQPQHF.

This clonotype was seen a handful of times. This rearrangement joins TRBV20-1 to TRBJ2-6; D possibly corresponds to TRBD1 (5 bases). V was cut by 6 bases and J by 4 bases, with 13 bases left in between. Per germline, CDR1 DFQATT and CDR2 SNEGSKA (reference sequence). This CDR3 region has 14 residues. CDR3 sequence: CSAVQGSGANVLTF. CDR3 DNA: TGCAGTGCGGTGCAGGGTTCAGGGGCCAACGTCCTGACTTTC.

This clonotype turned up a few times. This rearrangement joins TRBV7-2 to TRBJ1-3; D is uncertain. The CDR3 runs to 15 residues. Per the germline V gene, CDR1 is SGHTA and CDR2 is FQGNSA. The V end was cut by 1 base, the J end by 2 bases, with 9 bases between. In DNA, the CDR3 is TGTGCCAGCAGCTTAGACTCAGCGGCTGGAAACACCATATATTTT. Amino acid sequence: CASSLDSAAGNTIYF.

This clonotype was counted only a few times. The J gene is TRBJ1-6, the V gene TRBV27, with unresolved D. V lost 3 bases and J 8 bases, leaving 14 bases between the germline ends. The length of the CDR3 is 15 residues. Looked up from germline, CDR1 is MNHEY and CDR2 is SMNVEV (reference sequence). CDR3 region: CASSLVRAKDSPLHF. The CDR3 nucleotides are TGTGCCAGCAGTTTGGTTAGGGCTAAGGATTCACCCCTCCACTTT.

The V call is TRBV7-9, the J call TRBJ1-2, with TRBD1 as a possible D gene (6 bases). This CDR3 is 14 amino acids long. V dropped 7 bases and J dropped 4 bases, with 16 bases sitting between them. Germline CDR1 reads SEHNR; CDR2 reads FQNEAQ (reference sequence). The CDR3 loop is CASTEGGLAYGYTF. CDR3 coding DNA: TGTGCCAGCACGGAGGGGGGACTCGCCTATGGCTACACCTTC.

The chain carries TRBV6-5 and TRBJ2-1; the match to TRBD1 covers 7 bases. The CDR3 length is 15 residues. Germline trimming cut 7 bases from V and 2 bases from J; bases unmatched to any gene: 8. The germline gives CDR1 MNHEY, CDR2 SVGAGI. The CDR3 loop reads CASTHRGLPYNEQFF. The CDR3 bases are TGTGCCAGCACTCACAGGGGCTTACCCTACAATGAGCAGTTCTTC.

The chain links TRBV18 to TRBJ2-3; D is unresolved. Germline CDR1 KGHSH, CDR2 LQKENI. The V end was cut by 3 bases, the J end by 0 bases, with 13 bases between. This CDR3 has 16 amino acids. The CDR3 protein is CASSPGRILSTDTQYF. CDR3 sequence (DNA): TGTGCCAGCTCACCCGGACGGATACTGAGCACAGATACGCAGTATTTT.

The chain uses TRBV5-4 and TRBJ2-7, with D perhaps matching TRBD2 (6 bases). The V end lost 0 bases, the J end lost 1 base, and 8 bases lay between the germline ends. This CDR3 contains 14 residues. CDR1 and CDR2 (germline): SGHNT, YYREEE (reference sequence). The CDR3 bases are TGTGCCAGCAGCTTGGCGACTAGTTCCTACGAGCAGTACTTC. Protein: CASSLATSSYEQYF.

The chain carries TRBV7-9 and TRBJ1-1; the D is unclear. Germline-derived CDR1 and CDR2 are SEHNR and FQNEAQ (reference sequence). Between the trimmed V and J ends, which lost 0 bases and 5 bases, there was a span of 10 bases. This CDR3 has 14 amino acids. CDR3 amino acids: CASSLADPKTEAFF. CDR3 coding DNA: TGTGCCAGCAGCTTAGCGGATCCTAAGACTGAAGCTTTCTTT.

CDR3 nucleotides: TGTGCCAGCAGCTTAGCAAGCGGCTACACCTTC. It yields the protein CASSLASGYTF. The chain recombines TRBV7-2 with TRBJ1-2; D gene unclear. The CDR3 is 11 amino acids. Germline-derived CDR1 and CDR2 are SGHTA and FQGNSA. V lost 0 bases to trimming and J lost 8 bases, with 4 bases between them.

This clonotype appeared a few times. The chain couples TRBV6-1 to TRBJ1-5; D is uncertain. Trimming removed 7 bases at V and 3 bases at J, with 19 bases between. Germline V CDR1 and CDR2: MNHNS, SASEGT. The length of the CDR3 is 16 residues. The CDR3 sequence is CASTPHGRTFNQPQHF. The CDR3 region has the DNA TGTGCCAGCACCCCGCATGGCAGGACCTTCAATCAGCCCCAGCATTTT.

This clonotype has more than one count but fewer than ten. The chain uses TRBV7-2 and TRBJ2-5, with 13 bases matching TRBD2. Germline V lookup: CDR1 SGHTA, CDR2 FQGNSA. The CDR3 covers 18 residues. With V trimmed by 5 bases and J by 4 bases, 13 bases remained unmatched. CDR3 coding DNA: TGTGCCAGCAGCCCTCGGACTAGCGGGAGCGGGGGCTTAGAGACCCAGTACTTC. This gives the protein CASSPRTSGSGGLETQYF.

CDR3 in amino acids: CASSRRESYNEQFF. In DNA, the CDR3 is TGTGCCAGCTCACGCAGGGAATCCTACAATGAGCAGTTCTTC. V and J are TRBV18 and TRBJ2-1; maybe TRBD1 (5 bases). V was pared by 4 bases and J by 1 base, with 8 bases between. Germline V CDR1 and CDR2: KGHSH, LQKENI. The CDR3 covers 14 residues.

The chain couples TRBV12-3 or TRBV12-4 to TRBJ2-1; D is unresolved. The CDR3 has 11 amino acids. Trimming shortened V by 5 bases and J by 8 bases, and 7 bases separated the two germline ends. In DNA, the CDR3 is TGTGCCAGCAGTAAACGTGATGAGCAGTTCTTC. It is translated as CASSKRDEQFF.

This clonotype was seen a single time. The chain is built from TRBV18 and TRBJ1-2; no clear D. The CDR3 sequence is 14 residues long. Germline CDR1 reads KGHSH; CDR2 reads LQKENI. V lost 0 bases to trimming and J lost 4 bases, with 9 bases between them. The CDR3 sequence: CASSPPNSPYGYTF. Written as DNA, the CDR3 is TGTGCCAGCTCACCACCTAACAGCCCCTATGGCTACACCTTC.

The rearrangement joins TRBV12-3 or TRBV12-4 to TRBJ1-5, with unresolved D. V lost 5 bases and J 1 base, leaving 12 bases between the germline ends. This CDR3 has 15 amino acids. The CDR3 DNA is TGTGCCAGCAGTCGACATCTAGGGAGCAATCAGCCCCAGCATTTT. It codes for CASSRHLGSNQPQHF.

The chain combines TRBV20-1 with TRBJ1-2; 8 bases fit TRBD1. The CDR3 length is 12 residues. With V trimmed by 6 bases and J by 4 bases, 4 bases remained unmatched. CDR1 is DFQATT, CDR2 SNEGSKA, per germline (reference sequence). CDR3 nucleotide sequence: TGCAGTGCGACCGACAGGGGCTATGGCTACACCTTC. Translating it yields CSATDRGYGYTF.

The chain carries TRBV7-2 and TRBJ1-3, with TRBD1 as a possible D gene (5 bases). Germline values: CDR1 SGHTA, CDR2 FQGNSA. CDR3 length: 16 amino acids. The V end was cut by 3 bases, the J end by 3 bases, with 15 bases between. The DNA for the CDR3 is TGTGCCAGCAGCTTTGGGTCAGAGGGGCTTGGAAACACCATATATTTT. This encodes CASSFGSEGLGNTIYF.

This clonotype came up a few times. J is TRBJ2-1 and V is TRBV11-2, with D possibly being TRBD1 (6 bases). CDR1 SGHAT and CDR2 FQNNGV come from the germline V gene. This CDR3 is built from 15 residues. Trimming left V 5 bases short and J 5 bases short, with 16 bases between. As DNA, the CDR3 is TGTGCCAGCAGCGCCCGATTGACAGGTAACAATGAGCAGTTCTTC. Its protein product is CASSARLTGNNEQFF.

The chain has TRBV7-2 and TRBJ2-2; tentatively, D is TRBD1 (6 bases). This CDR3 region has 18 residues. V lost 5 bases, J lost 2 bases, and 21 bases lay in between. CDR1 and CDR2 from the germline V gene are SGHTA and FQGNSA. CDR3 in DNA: TGTGCCAGCAGCCCCATCATTAGACAGGCCCTAAACACCGGGGAGCTGTTTTTT. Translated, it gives CASSPIIRQALNTGELFF.

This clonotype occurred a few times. The CDR3 bases are TGTGCCAGCAGCGCCACTAGCGGAGTCGGCTACGAGCAGTACTTC. This gives the protein CASSATSGVGYEQYF. V usage is TRBV7-6 and J usage is TRBJ2-7, with 8 positions matching TRBD2. The CDR3 has 15 amino acids. Germline V gene data show CDR1 as SGHVS and CDR2 as FNYEAQ. V trimming: 5 bases; J trimming: 3 bases; junction bases outside the gene matches: 9.

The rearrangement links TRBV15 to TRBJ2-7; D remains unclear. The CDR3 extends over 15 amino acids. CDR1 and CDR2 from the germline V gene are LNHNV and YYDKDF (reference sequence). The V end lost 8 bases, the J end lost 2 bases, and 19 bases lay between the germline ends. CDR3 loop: CATARGIESTYEQYF. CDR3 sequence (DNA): TGTGCCACCGCCAGAGGAATAGAATCTACCTACGAGCAGTACTTC. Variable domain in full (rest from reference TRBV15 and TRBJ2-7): DAMVIQNPRYQVTQFGKPVTLSCSQTLNHNVMYWYQQKSSQAPKLLFHYYDKDFNNEADTPDNFQSRRPNTSFCFLDIRSPGLGDTAMYLCATARGIESTYEQYFGPGTRLTVT.

The CDR3 DNA reads as TGTGCCAGCAGTTCGCGGGTGGCAGGGGGCGTATATGGCTACACCTTC. Its protein is CASSSRVAGGVYGYTF. This chain connects TRBV12-3 or TRBV12-4 to TRBJ1-2; 8 bases are a match to TRBD1. With V trimmed by 4 bases and J by 5 bases, 12 bases remained unmatched. The CDR3 totals 16 residues.

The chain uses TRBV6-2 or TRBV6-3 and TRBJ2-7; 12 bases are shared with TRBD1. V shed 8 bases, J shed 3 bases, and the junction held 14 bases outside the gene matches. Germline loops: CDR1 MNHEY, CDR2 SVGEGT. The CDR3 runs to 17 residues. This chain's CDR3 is CASGRGQGARFVYEQYF. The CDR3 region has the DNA TGTGCCAGCGGCAGGGGACAGGGGGCACGGTTTGTCTACGAGCAGTACTTC.

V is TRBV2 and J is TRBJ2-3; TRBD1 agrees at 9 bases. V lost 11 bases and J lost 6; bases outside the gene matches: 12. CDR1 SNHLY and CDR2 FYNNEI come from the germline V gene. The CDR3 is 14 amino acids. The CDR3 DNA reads TGTGCCGGAACAGAACAGGGGGCAGGCGATACGCAGTATTTT. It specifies CAGTEQGAGDTQYF.

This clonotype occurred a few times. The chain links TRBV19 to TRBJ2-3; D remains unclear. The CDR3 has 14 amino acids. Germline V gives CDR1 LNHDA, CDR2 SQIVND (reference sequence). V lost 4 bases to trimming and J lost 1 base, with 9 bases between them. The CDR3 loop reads CASSKTFGTDTQYF. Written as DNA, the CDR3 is TGTGCCAGTAGTAAGACGTTCGGCACAGATACGCAGTATTTT.

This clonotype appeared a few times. The CDR3: CASRPDSDYGYTF. The CDR3 coding sequence is TGTGCCAGCAGGCCTGACAGTGACTATGGCTACACCTTC. The J gene is TRBJ1-2, the V gene TRBV6-1, with D perhaps TRBD1 (5 bases). CDR1 is MNHNS, CDR2 SASEGT, per germline. The length of the CDR3 is 13 residues. With 6 bases removed from V and 3 bases from J, the gap between germline ends came to 11 bases.